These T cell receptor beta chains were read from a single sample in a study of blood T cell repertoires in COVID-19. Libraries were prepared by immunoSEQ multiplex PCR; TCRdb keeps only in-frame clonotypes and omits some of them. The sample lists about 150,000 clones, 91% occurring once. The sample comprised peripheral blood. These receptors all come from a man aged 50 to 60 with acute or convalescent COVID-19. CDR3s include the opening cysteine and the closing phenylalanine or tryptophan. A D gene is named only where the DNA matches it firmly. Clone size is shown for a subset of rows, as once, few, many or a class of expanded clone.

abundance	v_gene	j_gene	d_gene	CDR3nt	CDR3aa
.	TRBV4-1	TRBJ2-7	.	TGCGCCAGCAGCCGAGAGGACTATTTGGAAACCGAGCAGTACTTC	CASSREDYLETEQYF
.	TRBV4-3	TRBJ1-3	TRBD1	TGCGCCAGCAGCCTGACAGGGGCTGGAAACACCATATATTTT	CASSLTGAGNTIYF
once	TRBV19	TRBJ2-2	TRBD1	TGTGCCAGTAGTCTAAGACAGGGATGGTCCGGGGAGCTGTTTTTT	CASSLRQGWSGELFF
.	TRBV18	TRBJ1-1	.	TGTGCCAGCTCACTCCGGCGAGGGAACACTGAAGCTTTCTTT	CASSLRRGNTEAFF
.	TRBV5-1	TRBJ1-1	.	TGCGCCAGCAGCTTGGTTGCAGGGAACACTGAAGCTTTCTTT	CASSLVAGNTEAFF
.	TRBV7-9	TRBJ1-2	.	TGTGCCAGCACTAAACTCGGCGGGGGCATAAGGGGCTACACCTTC	CASTKLGGGIRGYTF
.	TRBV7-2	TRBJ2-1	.	TGTGCCAGCAGCTTAGCTCTCGAGGCGGGCTCCTACAATGAGCAGTTCTTC	CASSLALEAGSYNEQFF
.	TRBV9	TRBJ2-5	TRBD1	TGTGCCAGCAGCGCCTCTAGTAAGGGCTTCCGGGACAGGGGGGAGACCCAGTACTTC	CASSASSKGFRDRGETQYF
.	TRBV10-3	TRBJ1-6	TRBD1	TGTGCCATCAGGGGGACAGGAAATTCACCCCTCCACTTT	CAIRGTGNSPLHF
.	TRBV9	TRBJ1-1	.	TGTGCCAGCAGCGTAGGGGGAGACGGAGAAGCTTTCTTT	CASSVGGDGEAFF